The T cell receptor (beta chain) described here comes from a study of read filtering for tumor transcriptome and immune sequencing. Overall study context: Whole-transcriptome libraries were prepared after DNase treatment.

At the time of active disease, bone marrow was collected from every patient. This CDR3 contains 13 residues. Trimming cost V 6 bases and J 8 bases; bases outside gene matches: 2. The V gene's germline CDR1 is MNHNS and CDR2 SASEGT. The library was built from approximately 400 ng RNA with molecular barcoded adaptors for alpha/delta and beta/gamma chains. A single record per CDR3 protein comes from TCRdb applying MiXCR to the reads. The table lists 55,000 to 60,000 distinct CDR3 sequences, 9% to 15% of them singletons. This clonotype appeared many times. Sequencing input: a population of CD138-negative cells sorted from bone marrow. This TCR was recovered from a donor at least 40 years old with multiple myeloma. The chain is built from TRBV6-1 and TRBJ2-1; TRBD1 agrees at 12 bases. This CDR3 is CASSRDRGHEQFF. In DNA, the CDR3 is TGTGCCAGCAGCCGGGACAGGGGGCATGAGCAGTTCTTC.